Each of the 8 T cell receptor beta chains below was sequenced from the same sample in a study of cytomegalovirus exposure and HLA in healthy donors. Repertoires were generated with immunoSEQ multiplex PCR, while TCRdb's copy carries only in-frame clones and drops some. The sample has about 71,000 clones; about 95% are singletons. The sample taken for sequencing was PBMCs. These receptors originate from a young woman in good health and CMV-seronegative.

The chain couples TRBV30 to TRBJ2-3; 11 bases match TRBD2. This CDR3 has 16 residues. CDR1 is GTSNPN and CDR2 is SVGIG in the germline V gene (reference sequence). J was trimmed by 4 bases and V by 0 bases; bases with no gene match: 6. CDR3 in DNA: TGTGCCTGGAGTGTAGGTAGCGGGAGGGACTCAGATACGCAGTATTTT. It is translated as CAWSVGSGRDSDTQYF.

The rearrangement uses TRBV28 and TRBJ2-5; 8 bases fit TRBD2. The CDR3 loop spans 15 amino acids. The germline V gene encodes CDR1 MDHEN and CDR2 SYDVKM. Germline trimming cut 5 bases from V and 1 base from J; bases unmatched to any gene: 6. The CDR3 bases are TGTGCCAGCAGTCTACTAGCGGCCTCCCAAGAGACCCAGTACTTC. Protein: CASSLLAASQETQYF.

The chain recombines TRBV10-2 with TRBJ2-5; D is unclear. The germline V and J ends were trimmed by 0 bases and 6 bases, with 14 bases remaining between them. The CDR3 contains 15 residues. Germline CDR1 and CDR2: WSHSY and SAAADI. The CDR3 here is CASSESTSPFKTQYF. CDR3 coding DNA: TGCGCCAGCAGTGAGTCGACATCCCCATTTAAGACCCAGTACTTC.

The chain couples TRBV18 to TRBJ1-2; 9 nucleotides line up with TRBD1. J lost 5 bases, V lost 4 bases, and 14 bases had no gene match. Germline CDR1 and CDR2: KGHSH and LQKENI. The CDR3 covers 17 residues. CDR3 sequence (DNA): TGTGCCAGCTCACAGCGGGGGACAGGGCAAAGCTCGTATGGCTACACCTTC. Protein product: CASSQRGTGQSSYGYTF. Combining the CDR3 with reference TRBV18 and TRBJ1-2 gives the whole variable domain NAGVMQNPRHLVRRRGQEARLRCSPMKGHSHVYWYRQLPEEGLKFMVYLQKENIIDESGMPKERFSAEFPKEGPSILRIQQVVRGDSAAYFCASSQRGTGQSSYGYTFGSGTRLTVV.

This clone has only one observation. The gene calls are TRBV7-6 and TRBJ1-1; TRBD1 matches 7 bases. Germline V lookup: CDR1 SGHVS, CDR2 FNYEAQ. V was pared by 3 bases and J by 3 bases, with 1 base of the junction left unmatched. CDR3 length equals 13 residues. The CDR3, as DNA: TGTGCCAGCAGCTTGACAGGGTACACTGAAGCTTTCTTT. Amino acid sequence: CASSLTGYTEAFF.

The V gene is TRBV2, the J gene TRBJ2-1, with a tentative D call TRBD1 (6 bases). V lost 5 bases, J lost 0 bases, and 14 bases lay in between. The length of the CDR3 is 16 residues. Germline V gene lookup returns CDR1 SNHLY and CDR2 FYNNEI. The CDR3 nucleotides read TGTGCCAGCAGTATCGACAGGAGAGACTCCTACAATGAGCAGTTCTTC. This encodes CASSIDRRDSYNEQFF.

This chain links TRBV15 with TRBJ2-3; 9 bases are a match to TRBD2. CDR3 length: 17 amino acids. V was pared by 4 bases and J by 3 bases, with 11 bases of the junction left unmatched. Per germline, CDR1 LNHNV and CDR2 YYDKDF (reference sequence). CDR3 sequence reads: CATSKWGAGGLTDTQYF. In nucleotides, the CDR3 is TGTGCCACCAGCAAGTGGGGGGCGGGGGGGCTGACAGATACGCAGTATTTT.

The rearrangement joins TRBV9 to TRBJ1-1; no clear D gene. V was trimmed by 4 bases and J by 3 bases, leaving 10 bases between them. CDR3 length: 13 residues. Germline V gene sequence: CDR1 SGDLS, CDR2 YYNGEE. In DNA, the CDR3 is TGTGCCAGCAGCACCGAGGTTGACACTGAAGCTTTCTTT. Amino acid sequence: CASSTEVDTEAFF.